Listed here are 22 T cell receptor beta chains from one sample, sequenced in a study of cytomegalovirus exposure and HLA in healthy donors. PCR primers comprised 60 Vbeta and 13 Jbeta primers. The data were produced by immunoSEQ multiplex PCR, yet TCRdb's version contains in-frame clones alone and is incomplete. This table has fewer than 250,000 clones, 82% appearing once. Sequencing used PBMCs. All receptors come from a man in his forties in good health and CMV-seropositive.

The chain uses TRBV6-5 and TRBJ2-1, with 11 bases matching TRBD2. Per germline, CDR1 MNHEY and CDR2 SVGAGI. Trimming at V came to 6 bases and at J to 8 bases, leaving 9 bases not matched to a gene. The CDR3 length is 15 residues. CDR3 bases: TGTGCCAGCAGCCTAGCGGGAGGTCTTATCTATGAGCAGTTCTTC. It is translated as CASSLAGGLIYEQFF.

A single count supports this clone. V gene TRBV7-2 combines with J gene TRBJ1-1, with D tentatively TRBD1 (5 bases). V was trimmed by 7 bases and J by 4 bases, leaving 19 bases between them. Germline CDR1 and CDR2: SGHTA and FQGNSA. The CDR3 consists of 15 residues. The DNA of the CDR3 is TGTGCCAGCATCAATCCCGGGACTTTGGGCACTGAAGCTTTCTTT. Residues: CASINPGTLGTEAFF.

As DNA, the CDR3 is TGTGCCAGCAGCTTAACCCCTTTCCGGGAGAAAGCAGATACGCAGTATTTT. Protein product: CASSLTPFREKADTQYF. The V gene is TRBV7-9, the J gene TRBJ2-3; a weak D match, TRBD2 (6 bases). Trimming stripped 2 bases from V and 4 bases from J, with 19 bases between. The length of the CDR3 is 17 residues. CDR1 is SEHNR and CDR2 is FQNEAQ in the germline V gene (reference sequence). Based on the CDR3 plus reference TRBV7-9 and TRBJ2-3, the full variable domain is DTGVSQNPRHKITKRGQNVTFRCDPISEHNRLYWYRQTLGQGPEFLTYFQNEAQLEKSRLLSDRFSAERPKGSFSTLEIQRTEQGDSAMYLCASSLTPFREKADTQYFGPGTRLTVL.

The chain carries TRBV30 and TRBJ2-1, with TRBD2 matching over 7 bases. Trimming cost V 6 bases and J 6 bases; bases outside gene matches: 14. Per the germline V gene, CDR1 is GTSNPN and CDR2 is SVGIG (reference sequence). The CDR3 has 15 residues. CDR3 residues: CACILRDYLSNEQFF. Written as DNA, the CDR3 is TGTGCCTGCATACTCCGGGACTACCTAAGCAATGAGCAGTTCTTC.

This clone occurred a few times. The V and J genes are TRBV19 and TRBJ2-1; 8 bases line up with TRBD2. The germline V gene has CDR1 LNHDA and CDR2 SQIVND (reference sequence). This CDR3 has 14 residues. V gave up 3 bases and J gave up 4 bases; unmatched junction bases: 2. DNA for the CDR3: TGTGCCAGTAGTATGCCTAGCGGGTACAATGAGCAGTTCTTC. Amino acid sequence: CASSMPSGYNEQFF.

The gene calls are TRBV27 and TRBJ1-1, with 9 bases identical to TRBD1. The V segment lost 5 bases and the J segment 5 bases; nucleotides outside the gene matches: 6. The CDR3 has 14 residues. Germline V gene lookup returns CDR1 MNHEY and CDR2 SMNVEV (reference sequence). In DNA form, the CDR3 reads TGTGCCAGCAGTCCTCGGACAGGGGTTACTGAAGCTTTCTTT. Protein sequence: CASSPRTGVTEAFF.

This clone was seen a few times. This rearrangement joins TRBV4-1 to TRBJ1-1; 11 bases align to TRBD1. Germline CDR1 is MGHRA and CDR2 is YSYEKL. J was trimmed by 11 bases and V by 4 bases; bases with no gene match: 12. CDR3 length: 15 amino acids. DNA for the CDR3: TGCGCCAGCAGCCTGCTTGGGACAGGGGGGAATCTGGCTTTCTTT. This gives the protein CASSLLGTGGNLAFF.

The chain uses TRBV6-7 and TRBJ1-2, with TRBD1 matching over 9 bases. TRBV6-7 is recorded as an ORF, its role being uncertain. CDR3 length equals 22 residues. V shed 2 bases, J shed 0 bases, and the junction held 22 bases outside the gene matches. The CDR3 sequence: CASSYGYGNPDRGSYPNYGYTF. For the CDR3, the DNA is TGTGCCAGCAGTTACGGATACGGTAATCCAGACAGGGGGAGCTATCCTAACTATGGCTACACCTTC.

The genes are TRBV5-5 and TRBJ1-3, with D unresolved. V was clipped by 3 bases and J by 1 base, with 11 bases between them. Germline lookup yields CDR1 SGHKS and CDR2 YYEKEE (reference sequence). This CDR3 is built from 15 residues. For the CDR3, the DNA is TGTGCCAGCAGCTCGTCAGCGTTGTCTGGAAACACCATATATTTT. It is translated as CASSSSALSGNTIYF.

V usage is TRBV19 and J usage is TRBJ1-1, with 7 positions matching TRBD1. CDR1 and CDR2 (germline): LNHDA, SQIVND (reference sequence). With V trimmed by 11 bases and J by 4 bases, 4 bases remained unmatched. CDR3 length: 11 residues. The CDR3 region is CASAGGTEAFF. CDR3 DNA sequence: TGTGCCTCAGCAGGGGGCACTGAAGCTTTCTTT. The full variable domain, rest sourced from reference TRBV19 and TRBJ1-1, is DGGITQSPKYLFRKEGQNVTLSCEQNLNHDAMYWYRQDPGQGLRLIYYSQIVNDFQKGDIAEGYSVSREKKESFPLTVTSAQKNPTAFYLCASAGGTEAFFGQGTRLTVV.

This chain uses TRBV11-2 with TRBJ2-1; possibly TRBD2 for D (5 bases). Germline loops: CDR1 SGHAT, CDR2 FQNNGV. V was cut by 4 bases and J by 9 bases, with 10 bases left in between. This CDR3 has 12 residues. The CDR3 reads CASSSEGSEQFF. In DNA, the CDR3 is TGTGCCAGCAGCTCCGAGGGTTCTGAGCAGTTCTTC.

This clone was counted only a few times. The chain employs TRBV2 and TRBJ2-7; 11 bases match TRBD2. From germline, CDR1 is SNHLY and CDR2 FYNNEI. Trimming at V came to 3 bases and at J to 6 bases, leaving 4 bases not matched to a gene. This CDR3 is 14 amino acids long. DNA of the CDR3: TGTGCCAGCAGTGACACTAGCGGGAGTATCGAGCAGTACTTC. Translated, it gives CASSDTSGSIEQYF.

The chain carries TRBV5-1 and TRBJ1-4; the D is unclear. Germline values: CDR1 SGHRS, CDR2 YFSETQ. CDR3 length: 15 residues. Trimming took off 4 bases at V and 7 bases at J, with 17 bases between the two ends. This chain's CDR3 is CASSPREGMGEKLFF. The CDR3 DNA reads as TGCGCCAGCAGCCCCCGGGAAGGGATGGGTGAAAAACTGTTTTTT.

J is TRBJ2-1 and V is TRBV19; weak D call: TRBD2 (5 bases). Per the germline V gene, CDR1 is LNHDA and CDR2 is SQIVND (reference sequence). Trimming cost V 5 bases and J 10 bases, with 15 bases left between them. This CDR3 comprises 13 residues. The CDR3 nucleotides are TGTGCCAGTAGTTCCCCACCGTTAGCGGAGCAGTTCTTC. Translated: CASSSPPLAEQFF.

This chain connects TRBV14 to TRBJ2-1, with TRBD2 as a possible D gene (5 bases). Trimming pared 1 base from V and 4 bases from J, leaving 14 bases between. The CDR3 has 16 amino acids. Germline V gives CDR1 SGHDN, CDR2 FVKESK. The CDR3 DNA follows: TGTGCCAGCAGCCAAGGGAGGCGGGTTCTATACAATGAGCAGTTCTTC. Its protein is CASSQGRRVLYNEQFF.

The chain couples TRBV9 to TRBJ2-3; 9 positions agree with TRBD1. The CDR3 is 18 residues long. Germline V lookup: CDR1 SGDLS, CDR2 YYNGEE. V lost 3 bases to trimming and J lost 4 bases; unmatched junction nucleotides: 15. This CDR3 is CASSGEGRGQGTPDTQYF. In nucleotides, the CDR3 is TGTGCCAGCAGCGGCGAGGGGCGGGGACAGGGTACCCCAGATACGCAGTATTTT.

This chain's CDR3 is CASSRHGNTEAFF. The DNA for the CDR3 is TGTGCCAGCAGCCGCCACGGGAACACTGAAGCTTTCTTT. This chain joins TRBV6-5 and TRBJ1-1, with D uncertain. The CDR3 spans 13 residues. From germline, CDR1 is MNHEY and CDR2 SVGAGI. The V gene lost 6 bases and the J gene lost 1 base, with 9 bases spanning the gap.

This chain links TRBV5-1 with TRBJ2-1; D call uncertain. This CDR3 has 12 amino acids. The germline V gene encodes CDR1 SGHRS and CDR2 YFSETQ. The V end was cut by 0 bases, the J end by 8 bases, with 6 bases between. CDR3 in DNA: TGCGCCAGCAGCTTGGCCCAGTATGAGCAGTTCTTC. Translating it yields CASSLAQYEQFF.

This sequence joins TRBV10-3 and TRBJ2-7; D might be TRBD1 (6 bases). The CDR3 covers 14 residues. V was shortened by 5 bases and J by 0 bases, with 11 bases between the two germline ends. The germline V gene has CDR1 ENHRY and CDR2 SYGVKD. The CDR3 coding sequence is TGTGCCATCAGTTCCGGGACAACCTCCTACGAGCAGTACTTC. Translation: CAISSGTTSYEQYF.

The gene calls are TRBV28 and TRBJ2-2; a weak D match, TRBD2 (5 bases). Per the germline V gene, CDR1 is MDHEN and CDR2 is SYDVKM. CDR3 length: 14 residues. The ends were cut back, 2 bases at V and 9 bases at J, with 13 bases in the middle. CDR3 sequence reads: CASSLPRGARELFF. DNA of the CDR3: TGTGCCAGCAGTTTACCTCGGGGAGCCAGGGAGCTGTTTTTT.

Here the CDR3 reads CASSPPDKNYGYTF. The CDR3 coding sequence is TGTGCCAGCTCACCACCGGACAAGAACTATGGCTACACCTTC. V is TRBV18 and J is TRBJ1-2, with a tentative D call TRBD1 (5 bases). CDR1 and CDR2 (germline): KGHSH, LQKENI. The CDR3 extends over 14 amino acids. Trimming removed 0 bases from V and 2 bases from J, with 7 bases in between.

This chain joins TRBV19 and TRBJ2-1; D remains unclear. Trimming stripped 4 bases from V and 10 bases from J, with 14 bases between. CDR1 is LNHDA, CDR2 SQIVND, per germline (reference sequence). This CDR3 spans 13 amino acids. Written as DNA, the CDR3 is TGTGCCAGTAGTAACTTCCCAGCAGGAGAGCAGTTCTTC. Residues: CASSNFPAGEQFF.